This entry features one T cell receptor beta chain sequence. Its antigen remains unknown. CDR1 is SGHRS and CDR2 is YFSETQ in the germline V gene. The CDR3 covers 13 residues. V was pared by 0 bases and J by 8 bases, with 4 bases of the junction left unmatched. The data are from a study of beta chain features in type 1 diabetes. The study's findings and limits: TCRB repertoires of naive, central memory and Treg cells appeared more similar among patients than among healthy donors.

The sequenced template was cDNA made from the entire isolated RNA. Using immunoSEQ multiplex PCR, the repertoire was profiled, and TCRdb retains in-frame clones only, with some absent. The repertoire holds about 150,000 clones, with less than 11% as singletons. The rearrangement links TRBV5-1 to TRBJ1-2; TRBD1 matches 7 bases. Input material: naive CD4+ T cells from blood. The TCR was taken from a man aged 18 to 30 in good health. CDR3: CASSLGGGDGYTF. The DNA for the CDR3 is TGCGCCAGCAGCTTGGGAGGGGGCGACGGCTACACCTTC. The full variable domain, in which reference TRBV5-1 and TRBJ1-2 provide the parts outside the CDR3, is KAGVTQTPRYLIKTRGQQVTLSCSPISGHRSVSWYQQTPGQGLQFLFEYFSETQRNKGNFPGRFSGRQFSNSRSEMNVSTLELGDSALYLCASSLGGGDGYTFGSGTRLTVV.